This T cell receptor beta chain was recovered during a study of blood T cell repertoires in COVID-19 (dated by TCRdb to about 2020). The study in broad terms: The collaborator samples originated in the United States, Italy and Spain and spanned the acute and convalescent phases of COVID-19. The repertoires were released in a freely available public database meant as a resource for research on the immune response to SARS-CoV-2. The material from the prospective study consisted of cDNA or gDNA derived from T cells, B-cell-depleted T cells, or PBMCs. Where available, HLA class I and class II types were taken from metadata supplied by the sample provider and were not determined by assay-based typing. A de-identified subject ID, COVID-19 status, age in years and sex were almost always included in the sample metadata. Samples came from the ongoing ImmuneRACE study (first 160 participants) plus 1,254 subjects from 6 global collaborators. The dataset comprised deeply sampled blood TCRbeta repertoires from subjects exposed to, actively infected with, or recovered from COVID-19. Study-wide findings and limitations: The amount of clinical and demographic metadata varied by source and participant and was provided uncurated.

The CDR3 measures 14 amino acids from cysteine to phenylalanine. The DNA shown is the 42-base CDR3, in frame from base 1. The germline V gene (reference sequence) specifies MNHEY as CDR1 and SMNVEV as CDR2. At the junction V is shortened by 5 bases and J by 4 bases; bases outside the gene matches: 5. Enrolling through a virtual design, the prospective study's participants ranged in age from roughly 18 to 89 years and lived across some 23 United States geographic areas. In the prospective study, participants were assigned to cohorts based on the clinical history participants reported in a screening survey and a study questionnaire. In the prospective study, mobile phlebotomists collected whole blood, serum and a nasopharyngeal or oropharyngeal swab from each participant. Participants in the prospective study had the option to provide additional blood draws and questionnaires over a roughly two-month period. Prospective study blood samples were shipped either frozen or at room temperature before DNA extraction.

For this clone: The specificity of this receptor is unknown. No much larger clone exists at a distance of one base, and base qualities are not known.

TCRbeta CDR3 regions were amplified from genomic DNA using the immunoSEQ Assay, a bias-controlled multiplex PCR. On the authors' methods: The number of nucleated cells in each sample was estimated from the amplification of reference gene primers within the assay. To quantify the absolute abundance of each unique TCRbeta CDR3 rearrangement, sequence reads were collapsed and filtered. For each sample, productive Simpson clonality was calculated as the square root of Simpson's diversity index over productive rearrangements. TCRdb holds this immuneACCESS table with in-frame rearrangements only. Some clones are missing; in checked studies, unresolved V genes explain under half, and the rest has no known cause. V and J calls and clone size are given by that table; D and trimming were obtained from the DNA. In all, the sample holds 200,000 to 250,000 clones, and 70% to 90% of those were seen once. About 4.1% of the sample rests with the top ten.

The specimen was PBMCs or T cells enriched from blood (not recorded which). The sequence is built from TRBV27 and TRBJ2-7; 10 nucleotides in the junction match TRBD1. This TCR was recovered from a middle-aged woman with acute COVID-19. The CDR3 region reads CASSIRDRGYEQYF. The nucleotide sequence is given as TGTGCCAGCAGTATCCGGGACAGGGGATACGAGCAGTACTTC.